This T cell receptor (beta chain) was identified during a study of T-cell reconstitution after alpha-beta-depleted transplantation in children. The sample holds a few counts of this clonotype. V lost 2 bases to trimming and J lost 7 bases, with 23 bases between them. This CDR3 comprises 17 residues. CDR1 and CDR2 (germline): DFQATT, SNEGSKA (reference sequence). The library targeted TCRbeta and was prepared with unique molecular identifiers. TCRdb called the PCR reads again in MiXCR, with one record for every CDR3 protein. Of 700,000 to 950,000 distinct CDR3 sequences in the sample, approximately 15% were seen once.

Material: PBMCs, mostly from graft donor cells, obtained 360 days after TCRalphabeta/CD19-depleted stem cell transplant. The source of this sequence is a male patient younger than 18 who had a stem cell transplant for acute lymphoblastic leukemia, so the T cells may come from the graft donor. The chain uses TRBV20-1 and TRBJ2-2; D is possibly TRBD1 or TRBD2 (5 bases each). CDR3 bases: TGCAGTGCTAGATCTCGCCTCGGGGCCCATAGGGACGGGGAGCTGTTTTTT. Protein product: CSARSRLGAHRDGELFF.